The sequence of this T cell receptor (beta chain) was determined in a study of T cells after yellow fever vaccination. TCRdb reanalysed the 5' RACE reads using MiXCR and keeps one entry per CDR3 protein. The table has some 560,000 distinct CDR3 sequences, about 19% seen once. The junction had 7 bases not matched to a gene; V was cut back by 3 bases and J by 3 bases. Per the germline V gene, CDR1 is SGDLS and CDR2 is YYNGEE. This CDR3 has 15 amino acids. This receptor was identified in a young man who received the YFV17D yellow fever vaccine. Here the sequenced sample was PBMCs, taken 15 days after the yellow fever booster vaccination. The genes are TRBV9 and TRBJ2-3; 7 nucleotides agree with TRBD2. The CDR3 nucleotides are TGTGCCAGCAGCGCGGCTAGCGGTGGGACAGATACGCAGTATTTT. Translation gives CASSAASGGTDTQYF.